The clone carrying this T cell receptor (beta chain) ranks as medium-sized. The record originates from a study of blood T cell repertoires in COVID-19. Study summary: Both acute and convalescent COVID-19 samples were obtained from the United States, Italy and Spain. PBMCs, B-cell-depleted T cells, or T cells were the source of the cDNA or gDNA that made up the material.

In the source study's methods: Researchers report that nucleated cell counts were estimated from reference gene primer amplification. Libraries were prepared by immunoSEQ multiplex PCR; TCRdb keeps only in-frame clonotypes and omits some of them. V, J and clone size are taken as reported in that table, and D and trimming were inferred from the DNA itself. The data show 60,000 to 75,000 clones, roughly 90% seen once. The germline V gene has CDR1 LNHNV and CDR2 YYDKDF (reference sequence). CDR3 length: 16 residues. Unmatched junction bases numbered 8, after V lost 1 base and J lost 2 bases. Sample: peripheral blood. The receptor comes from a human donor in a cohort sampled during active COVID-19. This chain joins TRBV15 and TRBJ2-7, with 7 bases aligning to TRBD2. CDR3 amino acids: CATSRGGSGPAYEQYF. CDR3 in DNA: TGTGCCACCAGCAGAGGGGGTAGCGGGCCCGCCTACGAGCAGTACTTC. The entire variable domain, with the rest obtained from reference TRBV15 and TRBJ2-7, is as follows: DAMVIQNPRYQVTQFGKPVTLSCSQTLNHNVMYWYQQKSSQAPKLLFHYYDKDFNNEADTPDNFQSRRPNTSFCFLDIRSPGLGDTAMYLCATSRGGSGPAYEQYFGPGTRLTVT.